This TCR beta chain was captured in a study of tissue T cells after allogeneic stem cell transplantation. This sample's time point: mouse harvest day 14 after allogeneic transplant. Each mouse received 10^7 T-cell-depleted marrow cells plus 10^6 splenic CD5+ T cells by tail vein. This mouse GVHD model was MHC-mismatched B6 to BALB/c, profiled day 7 or 14. Survey-depth TCRbeta CDR3 sequencing reported V/J genes and productive frequencies. Profiling relied on immunoSEQ multiplex PCR, and the TCRdb table lists in-frame clones only, not all of them. The sample holds about 1,300 clones, over 45% seen once. Germline V gene sequence: CDR1 GFQATS, CDR2 STVNSAI. Trimming pared 3 bases from V and 7 bases from J, leaving 12 bases between. The CDR3 is 13 residues long. Notes on the study in general: This small cohort was clinically heterogeneous, and sampling depth was a limitation.

A remark on this clone: Its antigen is unidentified. Each gene name is a mouse one. The read is 1 residue too short to cover the CDR3 end, so that end is filled in from the germline J gene.

The origin of this receptor is a female BALB/c mouse given C57BL/6 T cells with graft-versus-host disease after an allogeneic hematopoietic cell transplant. V and J are TRBV20 and TRBJ2-2, with D perhaps matching TRBD2 (6 bases). Sequenced sample: spleen. Incomplete CDR3 DNA: TGTGGTGCTAGATCTGGGGTGAGCGGGCAGCTCTAC. Translated, it gives CGARSGVSGQLY. The complete CDR3 sequence is CGARSGVSGQLYF.